A selection of T cell receptor beta chains follows, all from one sample in a study of T cell repertoires in ileal Crohn's disease. TCRdb keeps only in-frame clones here, not all; method: immunoSEQ multiplex PCR. Among 1,400 or so clones listed, roughly 80% were seen once. Sequenced input: ileal tissue. The receptors here all came from an adult with Crohn's disease. The CDR3 runs from the conserved cysteine through the conserved F or W. A D gene is named only where the DNA matches it firmly. Expanded clones get a size class; other rows say once, few or many, or leave the size out.

CDR3nt: TGTGCCAGTAGTATAGGACCTCGAAGGGGGCTGAGCTCCTACAATGAGCAGTTCTTC
CDR3aa: CASSIGPRRGLSSYNEQFF
abundance: -
v_gene: TRBV19
j_gene: TRBJ2-1
d_gene: TRBD1

CDR3nt: TGCGCCAGCAGCTTGGGTCAACGGACTCTGGGGCAGTTCTTC
CDR3aa: CASSLGQRTLGQFF
abundance: -
v_gene: TRBV5-1
j_gene: TRBJ2-1
d_gene: -

CDR3nt: TGTGCCTGGAGTTCGGACAGATCTGGAAACACCATATATTTT
CDR3aa: CAWSSDRSGNTIYF
abundance: -
v_gene: TRBV30
j_gene: TRBJ1-3
d_gene: -

CDR3nt: TGCGCCAGCAGCGGGGGCGTTGGGGAGCTGTTTTTT
CDR3aa: CASSGGVGELFF
abundance: -
v_gene: TRBV5-1
j_gene: TRBJ2-2
d_gene: -

CDR3nt: TGTGCCAGCAGCCAAGTCGACAGCTCCTACGAGCAGTACTTC
CDR3aa: CASSQVDSSYEQYF
abundance: -
v_gene: TRBV14
j_gene: TRBJ2-7
d_gene: -

CDR3nt: TGTGCCAGCAGCGGGACCCACAGGGGGCGCGACACTGAAGCTTTCTTT
CDR3aa: CASSGTHRGRDTEAFF
abundance: once
v_gene: TRBV5-5
j_gene: TRBJ1-1
d_gene: TRBD1

CDR3nt: TGTGCCAGCAGCTTACAGAACACTGAAGCTTTCTTT
CDR3aa: CASSLQNTEAFF
abundance: -
v_gene: TRBV7-8
j_gene: TRBJ1-1
d_gene: -

CDR3nt: TGTGCCAGCAGACACAATGACAGACGCGGGGAGCTGTTTTTT
CDR3aa: CASRHNDRRGELFF
abundance: -
v_gene: TRBV7-6
j_gene: TRBJ2-2
d_gene: -

CDR3nt: TGTGCCAGTAGTATGGTGGTAAGGGGTGGTGAAGCTTTCTTT
CDR3aa: CASSMVVRGGEAFF
abundance: once
v_gene: TRBV19
j_gene: TRBJ1-1
d_gene: -

CDR3nt: TGTGCCAGCAGCGTAGGATCACAGGTCTCTGGAAACACCATATATTTT
CDR3aa: CASSVGSQVSGNTIYF
abundance: -
v_gene: TRBV9
j_gene: TRBJ1-3
d_gene: -

CDR3nt: TGTGCCAGCAGCTCCCTGGGACAGGACATGTTGCGGGGCTACACCTTC
CDR3aa: CASSSLGQDMLRGYTF
abundance: -
v_gene: TRBV7-2
j_gene: TRBJ1-2
d_gene: TRBD1